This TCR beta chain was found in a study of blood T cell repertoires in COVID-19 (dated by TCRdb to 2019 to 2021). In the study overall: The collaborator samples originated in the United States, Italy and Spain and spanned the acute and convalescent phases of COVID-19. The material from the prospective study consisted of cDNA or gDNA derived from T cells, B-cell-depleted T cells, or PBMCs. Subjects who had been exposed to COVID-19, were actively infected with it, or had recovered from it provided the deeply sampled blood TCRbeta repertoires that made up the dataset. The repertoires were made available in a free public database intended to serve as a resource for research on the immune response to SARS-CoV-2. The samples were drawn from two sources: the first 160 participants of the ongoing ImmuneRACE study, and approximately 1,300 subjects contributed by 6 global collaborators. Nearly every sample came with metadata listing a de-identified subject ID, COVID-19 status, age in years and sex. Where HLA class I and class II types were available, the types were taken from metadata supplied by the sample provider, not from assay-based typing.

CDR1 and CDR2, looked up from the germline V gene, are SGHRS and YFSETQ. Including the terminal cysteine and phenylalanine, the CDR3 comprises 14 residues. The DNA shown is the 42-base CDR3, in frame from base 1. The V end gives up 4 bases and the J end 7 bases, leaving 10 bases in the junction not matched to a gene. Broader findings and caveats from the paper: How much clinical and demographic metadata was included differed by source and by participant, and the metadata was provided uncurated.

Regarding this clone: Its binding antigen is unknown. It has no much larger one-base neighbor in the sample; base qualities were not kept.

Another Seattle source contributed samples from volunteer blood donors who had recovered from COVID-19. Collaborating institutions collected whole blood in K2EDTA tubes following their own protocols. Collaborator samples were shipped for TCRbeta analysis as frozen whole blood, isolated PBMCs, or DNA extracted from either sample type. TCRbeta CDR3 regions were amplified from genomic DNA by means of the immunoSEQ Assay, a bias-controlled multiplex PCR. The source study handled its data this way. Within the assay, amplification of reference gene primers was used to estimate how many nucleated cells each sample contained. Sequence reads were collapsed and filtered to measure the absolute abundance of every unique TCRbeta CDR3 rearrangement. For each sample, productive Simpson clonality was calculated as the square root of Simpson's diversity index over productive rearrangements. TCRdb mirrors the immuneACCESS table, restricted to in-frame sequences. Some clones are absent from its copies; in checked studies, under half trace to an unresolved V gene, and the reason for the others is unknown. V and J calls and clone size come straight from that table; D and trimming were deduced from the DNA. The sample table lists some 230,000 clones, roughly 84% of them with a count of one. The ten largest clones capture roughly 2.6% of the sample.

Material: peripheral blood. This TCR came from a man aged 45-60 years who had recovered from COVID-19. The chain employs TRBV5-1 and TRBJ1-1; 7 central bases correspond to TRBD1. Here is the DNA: TGCGCCAGCAGCCCGACCGGGACAGAAAATGAAGCTTTCTTT. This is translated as CASSPTGTENEAFF. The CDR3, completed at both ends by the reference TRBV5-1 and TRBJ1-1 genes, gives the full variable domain KAGVTQTPRYLIKTRGQQVTLSCSPISGHRSVSWYQQTPGQGLQFLFEYFSETQRNKGNFPGRFSGRQFSNSRSEMNVSTLELGDSALYLCASSPTGTENEAFFGQGTRLTVV.